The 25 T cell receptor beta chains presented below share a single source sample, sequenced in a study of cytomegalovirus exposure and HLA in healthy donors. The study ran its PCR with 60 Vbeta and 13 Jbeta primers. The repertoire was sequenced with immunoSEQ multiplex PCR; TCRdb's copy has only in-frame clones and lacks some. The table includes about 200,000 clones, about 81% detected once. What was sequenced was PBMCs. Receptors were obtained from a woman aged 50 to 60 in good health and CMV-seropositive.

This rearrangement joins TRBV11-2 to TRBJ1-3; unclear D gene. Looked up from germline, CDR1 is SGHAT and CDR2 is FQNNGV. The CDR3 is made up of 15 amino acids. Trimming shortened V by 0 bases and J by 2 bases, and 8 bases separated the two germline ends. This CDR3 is CASSLDLPPGNTIYF. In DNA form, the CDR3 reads TGTGCCAGCAGCTTAGACCTACCCCCTGGAAACACCATATATTTT. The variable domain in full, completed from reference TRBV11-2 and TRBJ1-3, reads EAGVAQSPRYKIIEKRQSVAFWCNPISGHATLYWYQQILGQGPKLLIQFQNNGVVDDSQLPKDRFSAERLKGVDSTLKIQPAKLEDSAVYLCASSLDLPPGNTIYFGEGSWLTVV.

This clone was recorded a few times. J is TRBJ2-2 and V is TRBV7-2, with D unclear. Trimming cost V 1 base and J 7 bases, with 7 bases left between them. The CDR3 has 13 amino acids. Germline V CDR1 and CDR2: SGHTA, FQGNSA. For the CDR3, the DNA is TGTGCCAGCAGCTTAGGAGGCCGCGGGGAGCTGTTTTTT. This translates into CASSLGGRGELFF.

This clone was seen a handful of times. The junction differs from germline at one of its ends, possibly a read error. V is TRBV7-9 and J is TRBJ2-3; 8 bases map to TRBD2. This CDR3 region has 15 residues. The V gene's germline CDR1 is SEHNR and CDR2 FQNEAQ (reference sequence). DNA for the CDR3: TGTTCCAGCAGCCTTAGTCGGGAGGGCATCTATACGCAGTATTTT. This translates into CSSSLSREGIYTQYF.

The CDR3 region is CASSLAGDSLANYGYTF. The DNA for the CDR3 is TGCGCCAGCAGCTTGGCTGGGGACAGCCTAGCTAACTATGGCTACACCTTC. The rearrangement joins TRBV5-1 to TRBJ1-2; 7 bases line up with TRBD1. Germline CDR1 is SGHRS and CDR2 is YFSETQ. Trimming removed 0 bases from V and 0 bases from J; junction bases left unmatched: 8. This CDR3 contains 17 residues.

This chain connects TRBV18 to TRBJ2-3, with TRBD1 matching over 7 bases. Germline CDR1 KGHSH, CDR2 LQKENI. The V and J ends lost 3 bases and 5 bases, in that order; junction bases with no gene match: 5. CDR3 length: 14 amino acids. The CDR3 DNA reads TGTGCCAGCTCACCTGTACAGGGGCAAGATACGCAGTATTTT. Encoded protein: CASSPVQGQDTQYF.

CDR3 region: CASSLWPRGGADTQYF. The CDR3 coding sequence is TGTGCCAGCAGTTTATGGCCCCGGGGGGGTGCAGATACGCAGTATTTT. The V call is TRBV27, the J call TRBJ2-3, with TRBD2 matching over 8 bases. Trimming removed 1 base from V and 4 bases from J; junction bases left unmatched: 7. The germline V gene has CDR1 MNHEY and CDR2 SMNVEV (reference sequence). This CDR3 spans 16 amino acids.

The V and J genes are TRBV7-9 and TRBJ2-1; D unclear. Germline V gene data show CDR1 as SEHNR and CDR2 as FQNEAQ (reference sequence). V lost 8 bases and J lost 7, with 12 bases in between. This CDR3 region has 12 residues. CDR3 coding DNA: TGTGCCAGCTCCCGGCACAGTAATGAGCAGTTCTTC. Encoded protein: CASSRHSNEQFF. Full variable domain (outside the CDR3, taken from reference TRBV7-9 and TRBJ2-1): DTGVSQNPRHKITKRGQNVTFRCDPISEHNRLYWYRQTLGQGPEFLTYFQNEAQLEKSRLLSDRFSAERPKGSFSTLEIQRTEQGDSAMYLCASSRHSNEQFFGPGTRLTVL.

The CDR3 sequence is CATSRDRDRGVYEQYF. The DNA of the CDR3 is TGTGCCACCAGCAGAGATAGGGACAGGGGGGTATACGAGCAGTACTTC. The chain has TRBV15 and TRBJ2-7; 11 bases align to TRBD1. Germline values: CDR1 LNHNV, CDR2 YYDKDF (reference sequence). The CDR3 covers 16 residues. V lost 0 bases, J lost 4 bases, and 5 bases stayed unmatched.

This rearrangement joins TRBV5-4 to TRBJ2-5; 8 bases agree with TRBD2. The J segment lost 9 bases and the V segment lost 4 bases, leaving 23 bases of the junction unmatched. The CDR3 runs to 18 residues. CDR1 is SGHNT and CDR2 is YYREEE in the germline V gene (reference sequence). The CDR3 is CASSTGRGSGTSPRSQYF. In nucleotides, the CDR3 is TGTGCCAGCAGCACGGGGAGGGGTAGCGGGACCTCCCCTCGCTCCCAGTACTTC.

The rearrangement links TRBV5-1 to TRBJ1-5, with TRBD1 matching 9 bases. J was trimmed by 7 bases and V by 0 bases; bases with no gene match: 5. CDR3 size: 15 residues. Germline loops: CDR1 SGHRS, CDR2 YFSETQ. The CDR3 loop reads CASSLGDRAEQPQHF. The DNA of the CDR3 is TGCGCCAGCAGCTTGGGGGACAGGGCGGAACAGCCCCAGCATTTT.

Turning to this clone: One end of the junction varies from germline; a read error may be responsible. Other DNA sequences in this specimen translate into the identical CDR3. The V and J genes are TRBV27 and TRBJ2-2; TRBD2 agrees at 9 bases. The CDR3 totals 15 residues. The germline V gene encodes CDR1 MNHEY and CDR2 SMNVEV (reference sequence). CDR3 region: CASSTSGRYTGELFF. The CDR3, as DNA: TGTGCCAGCTCAACTAGCGGGCGTTACACCGGGGAGCTGTTCTTT.

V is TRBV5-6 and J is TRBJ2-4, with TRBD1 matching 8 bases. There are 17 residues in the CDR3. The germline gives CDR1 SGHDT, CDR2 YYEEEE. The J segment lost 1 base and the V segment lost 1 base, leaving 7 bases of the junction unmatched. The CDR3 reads CASSLTRQGKAKNIQYF. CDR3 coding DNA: TGTGCCAGCAGCTTGACCAGACAGGGGAAGGCCAAAAACATTCAGTACTTC.

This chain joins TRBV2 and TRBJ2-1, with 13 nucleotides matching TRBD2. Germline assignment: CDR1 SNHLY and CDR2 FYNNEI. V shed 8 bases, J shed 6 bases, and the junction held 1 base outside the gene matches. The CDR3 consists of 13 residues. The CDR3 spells CASRLAGGNEQFF. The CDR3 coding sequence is TGTGCCAGCCGACTAGCGGGAGGCAATGAGCAGTTCTTC.

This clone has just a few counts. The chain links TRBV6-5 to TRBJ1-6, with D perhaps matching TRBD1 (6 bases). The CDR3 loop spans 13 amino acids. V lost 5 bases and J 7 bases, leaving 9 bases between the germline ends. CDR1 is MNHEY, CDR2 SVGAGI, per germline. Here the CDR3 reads CASSPDRNSPLHF. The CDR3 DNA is TGTGCCAGCAGTCCGGACAGAAATTCACCCCTCCACTTT.

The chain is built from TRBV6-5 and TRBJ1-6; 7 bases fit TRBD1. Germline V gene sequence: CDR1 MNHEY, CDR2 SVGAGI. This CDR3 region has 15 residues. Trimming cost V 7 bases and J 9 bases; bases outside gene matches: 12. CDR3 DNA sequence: TGTGCCAGCACTAAAGGCAGGCAGGGGGGTTCACCCCTCCACTTT. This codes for CASTKGRQGGSPLHF.

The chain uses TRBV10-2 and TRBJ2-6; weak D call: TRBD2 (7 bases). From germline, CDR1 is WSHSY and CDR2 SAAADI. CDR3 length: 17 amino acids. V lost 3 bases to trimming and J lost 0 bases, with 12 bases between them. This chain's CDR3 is CASSDLGGGSGANVLTF. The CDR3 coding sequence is TGCGCCAGCAGTGACCTAGGGGGGGGCTCTGGGGCCAACGTCCTGACTTTC.

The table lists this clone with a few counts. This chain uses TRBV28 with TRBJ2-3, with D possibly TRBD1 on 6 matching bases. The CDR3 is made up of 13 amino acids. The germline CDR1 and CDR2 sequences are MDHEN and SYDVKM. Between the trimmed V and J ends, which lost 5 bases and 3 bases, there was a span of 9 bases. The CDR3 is CASSPQGTDTQYF. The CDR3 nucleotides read TGTGCCAGCAGTCCCCAGGGGACAGATACGCAGTATTTT.

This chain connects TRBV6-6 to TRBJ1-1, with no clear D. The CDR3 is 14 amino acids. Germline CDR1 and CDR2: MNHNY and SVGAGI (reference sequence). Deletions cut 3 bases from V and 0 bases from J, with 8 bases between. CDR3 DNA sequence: TGTGCCAGCAGTTATCCCGAGGTGAACACTGAAGCTTTCTTT. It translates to CASSYPEVNTEAFF.

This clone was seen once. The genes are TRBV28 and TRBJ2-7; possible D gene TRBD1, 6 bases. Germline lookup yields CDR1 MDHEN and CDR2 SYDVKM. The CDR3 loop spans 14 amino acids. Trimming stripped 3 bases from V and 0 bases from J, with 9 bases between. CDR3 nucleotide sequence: TGTGCCAGCAGTTTGCCAGGGGACTCCTACGAGCAGTACTTC. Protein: CASSLPGDSYEQYF. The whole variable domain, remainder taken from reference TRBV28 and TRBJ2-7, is DVKVTQSSRYLVKRTGEKVFLECVQDMDHENMFWYRQDPGLGLRLIYFSYDVKMKEKGDIPEGYSVSREKKERFSLILESASTNQTSMYLCASSLPGDSYEQYFGPGTRLTVT.

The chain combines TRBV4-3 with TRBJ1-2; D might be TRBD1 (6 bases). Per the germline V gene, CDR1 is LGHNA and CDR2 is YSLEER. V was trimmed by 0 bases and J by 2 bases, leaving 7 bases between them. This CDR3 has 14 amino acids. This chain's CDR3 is CASSQDRGNYGYTF. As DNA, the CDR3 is TGCGCCAGCAGCCAAGATAGGGGGAACTATGGCTACACCTTC.

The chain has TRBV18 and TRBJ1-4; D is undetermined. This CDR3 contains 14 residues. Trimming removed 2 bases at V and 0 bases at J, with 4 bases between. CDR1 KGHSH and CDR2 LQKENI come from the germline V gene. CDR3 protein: CASSPGSTNEKLFF. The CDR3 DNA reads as TGTGCCAGCTCACCAGGCTCAACTAATGAAAAACTGTTTTTT.

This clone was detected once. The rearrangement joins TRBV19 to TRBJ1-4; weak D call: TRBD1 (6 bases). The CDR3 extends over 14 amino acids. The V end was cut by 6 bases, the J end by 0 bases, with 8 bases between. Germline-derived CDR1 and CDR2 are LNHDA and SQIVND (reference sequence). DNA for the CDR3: TGTGCCAGTAGACAGGGCCCAACTAATGAAAAACTGTTTTTT. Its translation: CASRQGPTNEKLFF.

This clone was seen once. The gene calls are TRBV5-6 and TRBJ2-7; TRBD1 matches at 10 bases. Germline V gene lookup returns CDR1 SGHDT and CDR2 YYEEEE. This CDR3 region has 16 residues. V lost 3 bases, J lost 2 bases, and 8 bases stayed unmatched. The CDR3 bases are TGTGCCAGCAGCTCCGACAGGGGGCCTTACACCTACGAGCAGTACTTC. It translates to CASSSDRGPYTYEQYF.

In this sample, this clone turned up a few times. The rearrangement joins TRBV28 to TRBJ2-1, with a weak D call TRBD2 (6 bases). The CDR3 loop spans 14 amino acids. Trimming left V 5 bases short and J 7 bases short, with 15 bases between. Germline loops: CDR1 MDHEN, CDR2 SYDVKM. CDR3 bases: TGTGCCAGCAGTCTTCCGGGACTGAGAAATGAGCAGTTCTTC. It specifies CASSLPGLRNEQFF.

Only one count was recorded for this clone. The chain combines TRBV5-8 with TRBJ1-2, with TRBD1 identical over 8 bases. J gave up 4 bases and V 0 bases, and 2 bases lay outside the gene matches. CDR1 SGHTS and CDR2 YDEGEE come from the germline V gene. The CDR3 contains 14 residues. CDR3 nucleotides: TGTGCCAGCAGCTTGGACGGACAGGGCTATGGCTACACCTTC. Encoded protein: CASSLDGQGYGYTF.